This T cell receptor beta chain appears in the sequencing data of a study of T cell responses to AZD1222 COVID-19 vaccine. Study results and limitations: Spike-specific TCR depth and breadth grew after two AZD1222 doses.

TCRdb's table, derived via immunoSEQ multiplex PCR, lists solely in-frame clones and lacks some. The sample contains 65,000 to 85,000 clones, approximately 91% of which appear only once. CDR3 size: 16 residues. The germline V gene encodes CDR1 SGHTA and CDR2 FQGNSA. V dropped 5 bases and J dropped 0; count of bases not matched to a gene: 5. As to this clone: Its antigen is as yet unknown.

V gene TRBV7-2 combines with J gene TRBJ2-7, with 12 positions matching TRBD2. The sequencing here drew on peripheral blood, taken on day 0 of AZD1222 vaccination. The clonotype originates from an adult in good health. CDR3 DNA: TGTGCCAGCAGCCGTGGACTAGCGGGGAGCTCCTACGAGCAGTACTTC. It codes for CASSRGLAGSSYEQYF. The entire variable domain, with the rest obtained from reference TRBV7-2 and TRBJ2-7, is as follows: GAGVSQSPSNKVTEKGKDVELRCDPISGHTALYWYRQSLGQGLEFLIYFQGNSAPDKSGLPSDRFSAERTGGSVSTLTIQRTQQEDSAVYLCASSRGLAGSSYEQYFGPGTRLTVT.